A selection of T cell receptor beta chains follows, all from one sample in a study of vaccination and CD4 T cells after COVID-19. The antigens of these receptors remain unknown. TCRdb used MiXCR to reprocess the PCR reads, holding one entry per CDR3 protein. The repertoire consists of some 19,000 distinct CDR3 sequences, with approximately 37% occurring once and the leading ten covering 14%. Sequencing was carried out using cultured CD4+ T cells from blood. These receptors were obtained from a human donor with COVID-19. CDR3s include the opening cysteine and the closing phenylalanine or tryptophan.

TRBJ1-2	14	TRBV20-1	CSAYVSSGAGGYTF
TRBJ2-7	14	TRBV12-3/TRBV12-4	CASSFGGQRYEQYF
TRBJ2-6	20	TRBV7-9	CASSLEGDRPAVLGANVLTF
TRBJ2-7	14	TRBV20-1	CSASDRARGYEQYF
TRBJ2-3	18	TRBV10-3	CAIKGRTSGGARTDTQYF
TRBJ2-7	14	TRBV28	CASSFRTNYYEQYF
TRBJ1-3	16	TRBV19	CASSIPTRNSGNTIYF
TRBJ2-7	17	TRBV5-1	CASSLDASGGPSYEQYF
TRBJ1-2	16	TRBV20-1	CSASSGTDVYYYGYTF
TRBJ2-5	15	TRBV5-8	CASSFRTGGGETQYF
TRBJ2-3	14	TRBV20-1	CSARDSGGADTQYF
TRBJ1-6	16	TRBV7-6	CASSLGTSTYNSPLHF
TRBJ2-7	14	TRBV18	CASSPPETRSRQYF
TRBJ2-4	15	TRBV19	CASSIPSGGKNIQYF
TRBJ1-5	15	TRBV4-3	CASGARFDSNQPQHF
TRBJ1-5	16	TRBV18	CASSPPGARSNQPQHF
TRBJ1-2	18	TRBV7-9	CASSLSFRPGETHYGYTF
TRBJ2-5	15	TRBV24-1	CATSEPRADQETQYF
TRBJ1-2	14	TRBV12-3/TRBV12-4	CASSPFREGYGYTF
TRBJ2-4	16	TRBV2	CASSADRGLTKNIQYF
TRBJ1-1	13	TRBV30	CAWKQNRDTEAFF
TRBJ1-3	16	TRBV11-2	CASSFSRGRSGNTIYF
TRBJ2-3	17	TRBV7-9	CASSARVSAGLLDTQYF
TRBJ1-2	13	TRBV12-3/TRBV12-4	CASNQDRGNGYTF
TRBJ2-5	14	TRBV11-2	CASSFGLQQETQYF
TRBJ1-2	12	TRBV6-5	CTSGYVGSGYTF
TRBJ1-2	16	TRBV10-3	CAISESKGGRADGYTF
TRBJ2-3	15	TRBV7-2	CASSQAVSSTDTQYF
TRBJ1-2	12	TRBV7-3	CASSLQGFGYTF
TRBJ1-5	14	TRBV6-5	CASSYIGGMQPQHF